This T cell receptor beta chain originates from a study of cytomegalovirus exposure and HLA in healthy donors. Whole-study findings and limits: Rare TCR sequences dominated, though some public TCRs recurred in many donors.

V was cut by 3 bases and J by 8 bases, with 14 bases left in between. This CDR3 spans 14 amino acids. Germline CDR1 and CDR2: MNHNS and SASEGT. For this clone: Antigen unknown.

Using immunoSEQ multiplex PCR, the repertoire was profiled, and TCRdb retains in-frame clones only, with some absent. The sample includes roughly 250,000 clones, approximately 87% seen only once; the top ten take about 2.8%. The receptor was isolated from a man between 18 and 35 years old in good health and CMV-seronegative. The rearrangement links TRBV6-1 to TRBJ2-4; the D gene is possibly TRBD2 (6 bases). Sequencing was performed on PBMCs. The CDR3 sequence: CASSDLDGRDIQYF. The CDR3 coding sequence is TGTGCCAGCAGTGATTTGGACGGGAGAGACATTCAGTACTTC.